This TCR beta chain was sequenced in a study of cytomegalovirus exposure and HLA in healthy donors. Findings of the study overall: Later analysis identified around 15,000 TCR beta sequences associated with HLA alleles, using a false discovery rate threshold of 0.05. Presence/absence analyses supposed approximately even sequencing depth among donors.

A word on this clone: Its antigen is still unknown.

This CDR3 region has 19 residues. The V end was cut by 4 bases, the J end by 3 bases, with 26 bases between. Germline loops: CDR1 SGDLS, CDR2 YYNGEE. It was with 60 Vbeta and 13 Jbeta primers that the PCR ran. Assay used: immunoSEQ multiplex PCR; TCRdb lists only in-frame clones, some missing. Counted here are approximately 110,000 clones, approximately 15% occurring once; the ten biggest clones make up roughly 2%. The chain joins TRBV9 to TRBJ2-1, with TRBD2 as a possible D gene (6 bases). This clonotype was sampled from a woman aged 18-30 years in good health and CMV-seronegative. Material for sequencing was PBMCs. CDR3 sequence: CASSPDGSLAFTFYNEQFF. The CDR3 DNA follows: TGTGCCAGCAGCCCGGACGGATCACTAGCCTTCACCTTCTACAATGAGCAGTTCTTC.